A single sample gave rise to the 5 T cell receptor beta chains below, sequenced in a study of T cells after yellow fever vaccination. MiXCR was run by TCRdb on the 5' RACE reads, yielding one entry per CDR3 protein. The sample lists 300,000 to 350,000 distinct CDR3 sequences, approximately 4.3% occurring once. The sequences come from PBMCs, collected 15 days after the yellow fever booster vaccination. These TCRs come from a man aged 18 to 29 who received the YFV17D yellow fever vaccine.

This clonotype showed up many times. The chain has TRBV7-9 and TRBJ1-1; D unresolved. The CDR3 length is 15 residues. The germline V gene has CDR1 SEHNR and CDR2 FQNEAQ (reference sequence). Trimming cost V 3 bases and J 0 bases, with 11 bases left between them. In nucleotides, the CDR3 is TGTGCCAGCAGCTTCGTCGGGCAGTTGAACACTGAAGCTTTCTTT. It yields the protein CASSFVGQLNTEAFF.

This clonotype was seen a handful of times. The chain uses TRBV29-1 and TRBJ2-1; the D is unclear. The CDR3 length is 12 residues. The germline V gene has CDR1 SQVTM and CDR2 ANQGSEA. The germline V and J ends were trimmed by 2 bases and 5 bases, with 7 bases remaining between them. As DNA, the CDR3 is TGCAGCGTTGAAACGGTGAACAATGAGCAGTTCTTC. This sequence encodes CSVETVNNEQFF.

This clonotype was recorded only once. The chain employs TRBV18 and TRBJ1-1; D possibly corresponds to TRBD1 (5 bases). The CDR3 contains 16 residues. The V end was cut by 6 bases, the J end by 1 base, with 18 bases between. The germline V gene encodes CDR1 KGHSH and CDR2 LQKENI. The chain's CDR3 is CASSFGGGTANTEAFF. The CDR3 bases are TGTGCCAGCTCGTTCGGAGGAGGGACTGCGAACACTGAAGCTTTCTTT.

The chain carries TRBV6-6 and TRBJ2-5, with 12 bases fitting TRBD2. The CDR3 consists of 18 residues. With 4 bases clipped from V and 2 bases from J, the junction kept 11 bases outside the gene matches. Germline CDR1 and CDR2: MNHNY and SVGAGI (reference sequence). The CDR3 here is CASSFLTSGGPVQETQYF. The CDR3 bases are TGTGCCAGCAGTTTCCTCACTAGCGGGGGGCCGGTGCAAGAGACCCAGTACTTC.

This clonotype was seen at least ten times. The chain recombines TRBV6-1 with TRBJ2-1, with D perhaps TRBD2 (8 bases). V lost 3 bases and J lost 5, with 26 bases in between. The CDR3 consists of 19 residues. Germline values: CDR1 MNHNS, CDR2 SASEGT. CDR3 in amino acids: CASSEPRGVRGAPHNEQFF. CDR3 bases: TGTGCCAGCAGTGAGCCCAGGGGGGTGCGGGGGGCCCCCCACAATGAGCAGTTCTTC.